This TCR beta chain was identified during a study of CXCR3-negative and CXCR3-positive naive CD8 T cells. In regard to this clonotype: Its antigen is undetermined.

Sorting was done in triplicate for each CD8+ T cell subset (approximately 300,000 cells each). The CD45RO-CCR7+CD27+CD95- phenotype denoted naive CD8+ T cells. Whole-study results and caveats: Naive cells used TRBV-TRBJ genes in much the same way whether CXCR3-negative or CXCR3-positive; memory cells did not. Compared with CXCR3-negative naive cells, CXCR3-positive naive cells showed more hydrophobic TRB CDR3s.

CDR1 and CDR2 (germline): SGHVS, FNYEAQ. The CDR3 is made up of 19 amino acids. The libraries of TRB cDNA were prepared using 5' RACE with UMI labels. No DNA is given; TCRdb re-called the 5' RACE reads and lists each CDR3 protein once. Its listing shows 150,000 to 180,000 distinct CDR3 sequences. The sequencing input was naive CXCR3+ CD8+ T cells from blood. Documented subset: CD45RO-CCR7+CD27+CD95- naive CD8+ T cells expressing CXCR3 (TNR3+). The clonotype was recovered from a human donor in good health. Some clones in this sample may be carry-over from other donors' samples. The J gene is TRBJ1-2, the V gene TRBV7-6. The chain's CDR3 is CASSLSGGGGTALDYGYTF.